One T cell receptor beta chain is described in this entry. Its antigen is unidentified. It may be a read error: a sequence one base away is much more abundant. This record comes from a study of blood T cells in healthy people across ages. Turning to the study itself: For every two T cells, template switching captured about one barcoded beta molecule. The study's findings and limits: Strong correlation existed between TCR beta diversity and naive T cell percentage.

The authors ran a second PCR of 7 to 11 cycles using a sample-barcoded 5' primer and a J-beta primer mix. Each cDNA molecule, via a template-switch adaptor with 12 random nucleotides, was tagged. A single record per CDR3 protein comes from TCRdb applying MiXCR to the 5' RACE reads. In the table there are 630,000 or so distinct CDR3 sequences, approximately 30% of which are singletons. The clonotype originates from a woman aged 80 or over in good health. Sequenced sample: blood.

CDR3 sequence (DNA): TGTGCCATCAGTGAAGCGACAGGCGCCTATGAAAAACTGTTTTTT. This encodes CAISEATGAYEKLFF. The rearrangement joins TRBV10-3 to TRBJ1-4, with TRBD1 as a possible D gene (6 bases). V gave up 3 bases and J gave up 6 bases, with 14 bases separating them. The length of the CDR3 is 15 residues. In germline, CDR1 is ENHRY, CDR2 SYGVKD.